This TCR beta chain was profiled in a study of blood T cells in healthy people across ages. General observations from the study: Getting older went along with TCR beta diversity per million T cells dropping roughly linearly.

This CDR3 is built from 19 residues. Germline CDR1 reads MNHNS; CDR2 reads SASEGT. V lost 5 bases and J lost 13; bases outside the gene matches: 21. The sample holds a few counts of this clonotype. Its antigen is undetermined. Alongside a J-beta primer mix, a sample-barcoded 5' primer served in a second PCR lasting about 7 to 11 cycles. MiXCR was run by TCRdb on the 5' RACE reads, yielding one entry per CDR3 protein. The table has about a million distinct CDR3 sequences, roughly 50% seen once. The source is a man aged 25-40 years in good health. The sample consisted of blood. The chain links TRBV6-1 to TRBJ1-6; 12 bases line up with TRBD1. CDR3 loop: CASSTGGTGGYGFRGPLHF. The CDR3 DNA reads TGTGCCAGCAGTACCGGAGGGACAGGGGGCTATGGGTTTCGCGGGCCCCTCCACTTT.